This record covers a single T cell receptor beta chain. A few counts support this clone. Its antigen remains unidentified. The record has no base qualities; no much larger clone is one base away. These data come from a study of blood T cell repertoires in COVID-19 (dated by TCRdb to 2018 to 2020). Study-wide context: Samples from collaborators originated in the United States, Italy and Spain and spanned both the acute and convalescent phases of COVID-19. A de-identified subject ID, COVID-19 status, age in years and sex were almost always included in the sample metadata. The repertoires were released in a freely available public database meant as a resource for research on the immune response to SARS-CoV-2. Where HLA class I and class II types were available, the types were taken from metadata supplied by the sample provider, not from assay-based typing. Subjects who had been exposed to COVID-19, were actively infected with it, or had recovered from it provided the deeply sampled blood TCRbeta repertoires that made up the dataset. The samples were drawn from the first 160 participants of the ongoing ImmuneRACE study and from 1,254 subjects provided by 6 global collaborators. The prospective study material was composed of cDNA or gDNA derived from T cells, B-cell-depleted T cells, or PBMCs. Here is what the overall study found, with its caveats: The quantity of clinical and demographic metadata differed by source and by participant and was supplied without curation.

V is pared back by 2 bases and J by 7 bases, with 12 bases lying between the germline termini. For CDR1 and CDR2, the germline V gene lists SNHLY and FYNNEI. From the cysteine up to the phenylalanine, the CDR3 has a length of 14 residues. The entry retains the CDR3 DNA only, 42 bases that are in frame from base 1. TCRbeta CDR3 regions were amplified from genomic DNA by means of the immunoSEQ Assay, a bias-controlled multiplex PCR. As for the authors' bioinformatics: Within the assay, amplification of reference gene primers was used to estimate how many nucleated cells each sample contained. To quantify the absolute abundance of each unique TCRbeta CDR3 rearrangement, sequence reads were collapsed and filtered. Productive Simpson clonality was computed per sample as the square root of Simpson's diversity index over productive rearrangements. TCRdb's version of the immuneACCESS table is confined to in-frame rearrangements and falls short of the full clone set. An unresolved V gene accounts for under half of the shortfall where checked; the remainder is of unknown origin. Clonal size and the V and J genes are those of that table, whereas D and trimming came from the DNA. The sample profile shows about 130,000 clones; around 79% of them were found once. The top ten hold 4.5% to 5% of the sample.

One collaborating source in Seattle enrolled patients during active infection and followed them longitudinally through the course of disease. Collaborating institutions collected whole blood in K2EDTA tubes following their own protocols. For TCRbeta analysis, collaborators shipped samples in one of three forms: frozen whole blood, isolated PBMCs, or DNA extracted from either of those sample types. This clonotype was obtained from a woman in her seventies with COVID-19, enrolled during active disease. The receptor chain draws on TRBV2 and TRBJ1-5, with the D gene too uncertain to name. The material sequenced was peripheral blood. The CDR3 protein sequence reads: CASSESGGRQPQHF. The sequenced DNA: TGTGCCAGCAGTGAATCTGGTGGGAGGCAGCCCCAGCATTTT.